This T cell receptor (beta chain) was captured in a study of T-cell reconstitution after alpha-beta-depleted transplantation in children. From germline, CDR1 is DFQATT and CDR2 SNEGSKA (reference sequence). CDR3 size: 13 residues. V was clipped by 6 bases and J by 9 bases; unmatched bases: 9. This clonotype was counted many times. The TCRbeta library was prepared with unique molecular identifiers. TCRdb reprocessed the PCR reads with MiXCR, giving one entry per CDR3 protein. The table lists about 440,000 distinct CDR3 sequences, roughly 44% of them singletons. The chain links TRBV20-1 to TRBJ2-1, with 9 bases that match TRBD2. This material consisted of PBMCs, taken before TCRalphabeta/CD19-depleted stem cell transplant. The sequence derives from a girl aged 2-15 years with aplastic anemia, due to receive a stem cell transplant. In nucleotides, the CDR3 is TGCAGTGCCAGAAGCGGGAGGAAGGGTGAGCAGTTCTTC. It specifies CSARSGRKGEQFF.